This T cell receptor beta chain emerged from a study of blood T cell repertoires in COVID-19. Whole-study context: In each case, the material was cDNA or gDNA derived from T cells, B-cell-depleted T cells, or PBMCs.

Symptom resolution, clearance, or two negative PCRs marked the recovered donors of Cohort 3. Germline loops: CDR1 KGHSH, CDR2 LQKENI. The CDR3 consists of 15 residues. The germline V and J ends were trimmed by 6 bases and 6 bases, with 18 bases remaining between them. Repertoires were generated with immunoSEQ multiplex PCR, while TCRdb's copy carries only in-frame clones and drops some. The data contain approximately 490,000 clones, roughly 87% of them seen just once; the ten biggest clones take up 0.7%. This sequence joins TRBV18 and TRBJ2-1; TRBD2 is a possible D gene (6 bases). The sample taken for sequencing was PBMCs or T cells enriched from blood (not recorded which). The clonotype comes from a woman under 30 who had recovered from COVID-19. In nucleotides, the CDR3 is TGTGCCAGCTCCCTGAGACCCGACGGGAGCAATGAGCAGTTCTTC. Translated, it gives CASSLRPDGSNEQFF.